These 28 T cell receptor beta chains came from one sample sequenced in a study of T-cell memory formation after mild COVID-19. TCRdb independently ran MiXCR on the 5' RACE reads; one entry per CDR3 protein. This sample yields 250,000 to 400,000 distinct CDR3 sequences, of which roughly an eighth are seen a single time; over 20% belongs to the top ten. The specimen sequenced was PBMCs or a T cell subset sorted from them (not recorded which). These receptors all stem from a man between 18 and 29 years old who had mild COVID-19 (a few samples of this study predate the infection). Cell type and time point are not known.

The chain has TRBV12-3 or TRBV12-4 and TRBJ2-1, with D perhaps assigned TRBD1 or TRBD2 (5 bases each). The V end lost 1 base, the J end lost 10 bases, and 14 bases lay between the germline ends. CDR3 length equals 14 residues. The CDR3 sequence: CASSLDTPGREQFF. The CDR3, as DNA: TGTGCCAGCAGTTTAGACACCCCGGGGCGGGAGCAGTTCTTC.

The CDR3 sequence is CASDDVNTGELFF. CDR3 bases: TGTGCCTCCGACGACGTGAACACCGGGGAGCTGTTTTTT. The V gene is TRBV6-6, the J gene TRBJ2-2, with D unclear. Germline assignment: CDR1 MNHNY and CDR2 SVGAGI (reference sequence). Trimming shortened V by 11 bases and J by 1 base, and 11 bases separated the two germline ends. This CDR3 region has 13 residues.

This clonotype was seen repeatedly, ten times or more. This sequence joins TRBV14 and TRBJ2-7; D is perhaps TRBD2 (5 bases). The CDR3 extends over 15 amino acids. The ends were cut back, 0 bases at V and 2 bases at J, with 11 bases in the middle. Germline V gives CDR1 SGHDN, CDR2 FVKESK. CDR3 loop: CASSQEIRGAYEQYV. The CDR3 DNA follows: TGTGCCAGCAGCCAAGAGATTCGGGGTGCCTACGAGCAGTACGTC.

This clonotype has a count of ten or more. The chain is built from TRBV7-2 and TRBJ1-4, with TRBD1 matching 8 bases. The CDR3 loop spans 14 amino acids. In germline, CDR1 is SGHTA, CDR2 FQGNSA. V lost 3 bases, J lost 5 bases, and 2 bases stayed unmatched. The CDR3 nucleotides read TGTGCCAGCAGCTTCACAGGGGGAAATGAAAAACTGTTTTTT. Protein sequence: CASSFTGGNEKLFF. Together with reference TRBV7-2 and TRBJ1-4, the CDR3 gives the full variable domain: GAGVSQSPSNKVTEKGKDVELRCDPISGHTALYWYRQSLGQGLEFLIYFQGNSAPDKSGLPSDRFSAERTGGSVSTLTIQRTQQEDSAVYLCASSFTGGNEKLFFGSGTQLSVL.

There are a few counts of this clonotype. The chain recombines TRBV6-2 or TRBV6-3 with TRBJ1-5; unclear D gene. This CDR3 is 14 amino acids long. V was clipped by 0 bases and J by 7 bases, with 10 bases between them. Germline CDR1 is MNHEY and CDR2 is SVGEGT. DNA for the CDR3: TGTGCCAGCAGTTACTCTCGGGGTGTCCAGCCCCAGCATTTT. This translates into CASSYSRGVQPQHF.

The CDR3 is CASSLAGSYEQYV. CDR3 DNA sequence: TGTGCCAGCAGCTTAGCGGGCAGCTACGAGCAGTACGTC. V usage is TRBV7-6 and J usage is TRBJ2-7; D is unclear. The CDR3 runs to 13 residues. Trimming removed 0 bases from V and 3 bases from J, with 6 bases in between. CDR1 is SGHVS and CDR2 is FNYEAQ in the germline V gene.

This clonotype has more than one count but fewer than ten. This chain links TRBV7-3 with TRBJ2-5; 13 bases line up with TRBD2. Germline values: CDR1 SGHTA, CDR2 FQGTGA. V was clipped by 5 bases and J by 9 bases; unmatched bases: 6. The CDR3 contains 14 residues. CDR3 in amino acids: CASSPGTSGAAQYF. DNA for the CDR3: TGTGCCAGCAGCCCCGGGACTAGCGGGGCCGCCCAGTACTTC.

This clonotype has more than one count but fewer than ten. The V call is TRBV2, the J call TRBJ1-6, with D unresolved. This CDR3 spans 15 amino acids. Trimming took 3 bases from V and 9 from J, leaving 15 bases between them. Germline V lookup: CDR1 SNHLY, CDR2 FYNNEI. The CDR3, as DNA: TGTGCCAGCAGTGATCGGGGTAGCAGAAGTTCACCCCTCCACTTT. As protein: CASSDRGSRSSPLHF. Combining the CDR3 with reference TRBV2 and TRBJ1-6 gives the whole variable domain EPEVTQTPSHQVTQMGQEVILRCVPISNHLYFYWYRQILGQKVEFLVSFYNNEISEKSEIFDDQFSVERPDGSNFTLKIRSTKLEDSAMYFCASSDRGSRSSPLHFGNGTRLTVT.

This rearrangement joins TRBV6-5 to TRBJ1-1; no clear D. This CDR3 is built from 17 residues. CDR1 and CDR2 (germline): MNHEY, SVGAGI. Deletions cut 0 bases from V and 1 base from J, with 15 bases between. In nucleotides, the CDR3 is TGTGCCAGCAGTTACTCAATTGAGACGGTAGGGAACACTGAAGCTTTCTTT. As protein: CASSYSIETVGNTEAFF.

This clonotype has more than one count but fewer than ten. The chain employs TRBV9 and TRBJ2-5; D perhaps matches TRBD1 (6 bases). Trimming removed 4 bases from V and 1 base from J, with 11 bases in between. The germline gives CDR1 SGDLS, CDR2 YYNGEE. This CDR3 is 14 amino acids long. DNA for the CDR3: TGTGCCAGCAGCCGCACAGGGTCCCAAGAGACCCAGTACTTC. Protein: CASSRTGSQETQYF.

The V call is TRBV5-1, the J call TRBJ1-4, with unresolved D. The germline gives CDR1 SGHRS, CDR2 YFSETQ. The CDR3 sequence is 19 residues long. The V and J ends lost 2 bases and 4 bases respectively, with 24 bases between them. This CDR3 is CASSFVPLLDAGLNEKLFF. The DNA for the CDR3 is TGCGCCAGCAGCTTCGTCCCCCTTCTCGACGCCGGCCTTAATGAAAAACTGTTTTTT.

This clonotype was detected ten times or more. The chain uses TRBV29-1 and TRBJ2-1, with D maybe TRBD1 (6 bases). The ends were cut back, 6 bases at V and 0 bases at J, with 12 bases in the middle. There are 14 residues in the CDR3. CDR1 and CDR2 from the germline V gene are SQVTM and ANQGSEA. The CDR3 region is CSVTGTSSYNEQFF. CDR3 nucleotide sequence: TGCAGCGTAACCGGGACAAGCTCCTACAATGAGCAGTTCTTC.

This clonotype was found many times. This chain joins TRBV5-5 and TRBJ1-2; D remains ambiguous. CDR1 is SGHKS and CDR2 is YYEKEE in the germline V gene (reference sequence). V was cut by 0 bases and J by 3 bases, with 12 bases left in between. The CDR3 runs 15 residues. CDR3 sequence: CASSLEVTYYYGYTF. The CDR3 DNA follows: TGTGCCAGCAGCTTGGAGGTGACTTACTACTATGGCTACACCTTC.

This clonotype was seen a few times. This chain joins TRBV7-9 and TRBJ1-2; D unclear. Trimming removed 4 bases at V and 3 bases at J, with 6 bases between. This CDR3 region has 12 residues. Germline V gene lookup returns CDR1 SEHNR and CDR2 FQNEAQ (reference sequence). The CDR3 protein is CASSSQYYGYTF. CDR3 nucleotide sequence: TGTGCCAGCAGCTCCCAGTACTATGGCTACACCTTC.

The chain combines TRBV5-4 with TRBJ2-1, with D perhaps TRBD2 (6 bases). The CDR3 covers 17 residues. The V gene's germline CDR1 is SGHNT and CDR2 YYREEE (reference sequence). Trimming took 3 bases from V and 7 from J, leaving 23 bases between them. The CDR3 region has the DNA TGTGCCAGCAGCTCGGCTCAAGTAGGAGCGGGTAGGAATGAGCAGTTCTTC. Protein product: CASSSAQVGAGRNEQFF.

The chain combines TRBV20-1 with TRBJ2-7; a possible D gene is TRBD1 (6 bases). Germline loops: CDR1 DFQATT, CDR2 SNEGSKA (reference sequence). This CDR3 contains 13 residues. Trimming shortened V by 7 bases and J by 3 bases, and 16 bases separated the two germline ends. CDR3 region: CSGLPGQHYEQYF. CDR3 nucleotides: TGCAGTGGGTTGCCCGGACAGCACTACGAGCAGTACTTC.

The CDR3 DNA follows: TGTGCCAGCACCCCCGGGGGCAACTATGGCTACACCTTC. Translation: CASTPGGNYGYTF. V gene TRBV5-5 combines with J gene TRBJ1-2, with D maybe TRBD1 (6 bases). V was trimmed by 6 bases and J by 2 bases, leaving 11 bases between them. The CDR3 has 13 amino acids. From germline, CDR1 is SGHKS and CDR2 YYEKEE (reference sequence).

The gene calls are TRBV20-1 and TRBJ1-5, with unresolved D. The V gene lost 5 bases and the J gene lost 0 bases, with 20 bases spanning the gap. CDR3 size: 17 residues. Per germline, CDR1 DFQATT and CDR2 SNEGSKA (reference sequence). The CDR3 DNA reads as TGCAGTGCTGGTATAGCCAATGATGGGTATAGCAATCAGCCCCAGCATTTT. Translating it yields CSAGIANDGYSNQPQHF.

The rearrangement uses TRBV4-2 and TRBJ1-1; no clear D. The V gene lost 6 bases and the J gene lost 6 bases, with 17 bases spanning the gap. The CDR3 has 14 residues. The germline V gene encodes CDR1 LGHNA and CDR2 YNFKEQ. The CDR3: CASRAPGVFPEAFF. The CDR3 nucleotides are TGTGCCAGCAGAGCCCCCGGGGTATTTCCTGAAGCTTTCTTT.

Worth noting for this clonotype: A junction boundary mismatches the germline segment, possibly from a read error. The chain employs TRBV7-7 and TRBJ2-3; 12 nucleotides line up with TRBD2. There are 18 residues in the CDR3. The germline V gene has CDR1 SSHAT and CDR2 FNYEAQ (reference sequence). The CDR3 region is CASSLLAGGPLGTDTQYF. In DNA, the CDR3 is TGTGCTAGCAGCCTTCTAGCGGGGGGGCCTTTAGGCACAGATACGCAGTATTTT.

V and J are TRBV4-1 and TRBJ1-1; possibly TRBD1 for D (6 bases). The V end was cut by 5 bases, the J end by 8 bases, with 12 bases between. There are 12 residues in the CDR3. Germline V gene data show CDR1 as MGHRA and CDR2 as YSYEKL. The CDR3 nucleotides are TGCGCCAGCAGCTCGAAGGGGGGAGAAGCTTTCTTT. It codes for CASSSKGGEAFF.

This clonotype was seen ten or more times. The chain uses TRBV10-3 and TRBJ1-5; possibly TRBD1 for D (6 bases). The CDR3 has 15 residues. The V gene's germline CDR1 is ENHRY and CDR2 SYGVKD. V was clipped by 2 bases and J by 3 bases, with 11 bases between them. CDR3 sequence (DNA): TGTGCCATCAGTGAGCCGGGGGCGGACAATCAGCCCCAGCATTTT. Amino acids: CAISEPGADNQPQHF.

Many counts were recorded for this clonotype. The V gene is TRBV7-2, the J gene TRBJ2-4; D gene ambiguous. Germline CDR1 and CDR2: SGHTA and FQGNSA. Deletions cut 2 bases from V and 0 bases from J, with 5 bases between. CDR3 length equals 14 residues. The CDR3 bases are TGTGCCAGCAGCTTACTGGGAGCCAAAAACATTCAGTACTTC. Translating gives CASSLLGAKNIQYF.

This clonotype was counted ten times or more. The V call is TRBV5-1, the J call TRBJ2-1; 7 bases align to TRBD1. The CDR3 spans 14 residues. Germline trimming cut 5 bases from V and 3 bases from J; bases unmatched to any gene: 5. Germline V gene data show CDR1 as SGHRS and CDR2 as YFSETQ. CDR3 sequence: CASSQQGNYNEQFF. The CDR3 DNA follows: TGCGCCAGCAGTCAACAGGGGAACTACAATGAGCAGTTCTTC.

This sequence joins TRBV6-2 or TRBV6-3 and TRBJ1-5; D unclear. Trimming cost V 7 bases and J 0 bases, with 13 bases left between them. Germline assignment: CDR1 MNHEY and CDR2 SVGEGT. The CDR3 has 15 amino acids. CDR3 sequence reads: CASTEPRVSNQPQHF. DNA for the CDR3: TGTGCCAGCACCGAACCGCGGGTTAGCAATCAGCCCCAGCATTTT.

The V gene is TRBV4-1, the J gene TRBJ1-1; D is unclear. Germline CDR1 MGHRA, CDR2 YSYEKL. Trimming shortened V by 0 bases and J by 8 bases, and 13 bases separated the two germline ends. The CDR3 loop spans 14 amino acids. The CDR3 protein is CASSQESPGQEAFF. CDR3 DNA: TGCGCCAGCAGCCAAGAATCTCCTGGGCAGGAAGCTTTCTTT.

This clonotype was recorded a few times. This chain uses TRBV6-5 with TRBJ2-2; the D gene is possibly TRBD2 (5 bases). V was pared by 6 bases and J by 0 bases, with 11 bases between. The V gene's germline CDR1 is MNHEY and CDR2 SVGAGI. The CDR3 contains 15 residues. CDR3 region: CASRIPGSNTGELFF. The CDR3 DNA sequence: TGTGCCAGCAGAATTCCGGGGTCGAACACCGGGGAGCTGTTTTTT.

A note on this clonotype: This may come from a read error, since a much larger clone is one base off. The gene calls are TRBV2 and TRBJ2-3; D uncertain. V lost 4 bases and J lost 5, with 4 bases in between. The CDR3 loop spans 11 amino acids. Germline V gives CDR1 SNHLY, CDR2 FYNNEI. The CDR3 region is CASSVKDTQYF. The CDR3 DNA is TGTGCCAGCAGTGTCAAAGATACGCAGTATTTT.